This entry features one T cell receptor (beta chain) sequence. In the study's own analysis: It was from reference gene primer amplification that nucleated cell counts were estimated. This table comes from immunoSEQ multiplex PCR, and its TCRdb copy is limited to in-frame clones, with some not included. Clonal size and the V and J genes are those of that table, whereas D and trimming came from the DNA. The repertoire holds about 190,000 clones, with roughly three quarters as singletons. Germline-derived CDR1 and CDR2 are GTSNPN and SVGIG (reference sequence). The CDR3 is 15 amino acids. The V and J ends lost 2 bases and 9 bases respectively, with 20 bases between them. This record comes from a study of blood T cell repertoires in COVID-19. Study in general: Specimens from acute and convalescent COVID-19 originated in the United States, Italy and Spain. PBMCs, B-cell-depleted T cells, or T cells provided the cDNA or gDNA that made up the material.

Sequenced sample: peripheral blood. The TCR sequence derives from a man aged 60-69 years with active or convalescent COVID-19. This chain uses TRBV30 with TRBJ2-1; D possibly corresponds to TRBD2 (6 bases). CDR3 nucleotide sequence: TGTGCCTGGAGTCCAGGAGGGCCGGCGAGTATTGAGCAGTTCTTC. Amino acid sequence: CAWSPGGPASIEQFF.